This entry concerns a single T cell receptor (beta chain). The target antigen is unknown. These data originate in a study of CD8+CD57+ T cells in acquired aplastic anemia. Study overall: The study obtained an average of 3.2 ug of DNA from sorted CD4+ and CD8+ cells. Study observations and caveats: Patients and controls shared twenty-nine CD8+ CDR3 sequences, which appeared highly expressed in patients and within their immunodominant clones.

An expansion of CD8+CD57+ cells by flow cytometry had been shown in patients chosen for sequencing. Among the patients, all had severe acquired aplastic anemia. The TCR beta profiling, which covered VDJ combination and CDR3 sequence, was carried out using genomic DNA as the template. MiXCR, applied by TCRdb to the reads, yields one record per CDR3 protein. The data hold about 470,000 distinct CDR3 sequences, with roughly a third observed a single time. The germline V and J ends were trimmed by 4 bases and 6 bases, with 18 bases remaining between them. Looked up from germline, CDR1 is LGHNT and CDR2 is FRNRAP. This CDR3 has 16 residues.

V gene TRBV12-5 combines with J gene TRBJ1-4; tentatively, D is TRBD1 (6 bases). The origin of this receptor is a human donor with aplastic anemia. Sequenced material: sorted CD4+, CD8+, or CD8+CD57+ T cells (not recorded which) from PBMCs. The CDR3 DNA reads as TGTGCTAGTGGTTCCAGGGGAAGTGGTACTGATGAAAAACTGTTTTTT. It is translated as CASGSRGSGTDEKLFF.